Below, 26 T cell receptor beta chains from the same sample are listed, as sequenced in a study of blood T cell repertoires in COVID-19. Here immunoSEQ multiplex PCR was the method, and the copy in TCRdb shows in-frame clones only, minus some. The repertoire holds a few hundred thousand clones, with about 89% as singletons. The sample consisted of PBMCs or T cells enriched from blood (not recorded which). These receptors all stem from a woman younger than 45 who had recovered from COVID-19.

The rearrangement joins TRBV19 to TRBJ2-1; 8 bases line up with TRBD2. Trimming cost V 3 bases and J 6 bases; bases outside gene matches: 4. This CDR3 is 14 amino acids long. Per the germline V gene, CDR1 is LNHDA and CDR2 is SQIVND (reference sequence). The DNA of the CDR3 is TGTGCCAGTAGTATGTCAGCGGGAGTCAATGAGCAGTTCTTC. Translated: CASSMSAGVNEQFF.

The chain couples TRBV29-1 to TRBJ2-5; TRBD1 agrees at 8 bases. Trimming took 8 bases from V and 4 from J; bases not matched to a gene: 3. Germline CDR1 SQVTM, CDR2 ANQGSEA. This CDR3 has 11 amino acids. The CDR3 nucleotides are TGCAGCATGACAGGGGTAGAGACCCAGTACTTC. It specifies CSMTGVETQYF.

V and J are TRBV28 and TRBJ2-5, with 7 positions matching TRBD2. Germline-derived CDR1 and CDR2 are MDHEN and SYDVKM. V gave up 4 bases and J gave up 4 bases; unmatched junction bases: 3. This CDR3 region has 13 residues. The CDR3 DNA follows: TGTGCCAGCAGTTGGTCGGGGGGAGAGACCCAGTACTTC. The encoded protein is CASSWSGGETQYF.

The chain joins TRBV5-5 to TRBJ2-1; D perhaps matches TRBD2 (6 bases). Germline lookup yields CDR1 SGHKS and CDR2 YYEKEE (reference sequence). CDR3 length: 15 residues. Deletions cut 4 bases from V and 0 bases from J, with 11 bases between. This chain's CDR3 is CASSPLEGSYNEQFF. CDR3 nucleotides: TGTGCCAGCAGCCCCTTGGAGGGCTCCTACAATGAGCAGTTCTTC.

V usage is TRBV4-2 and J usage is TRBJ1-1; D is uncertain. Germline assignment: CDR1 LGHNA and CDR2 YNFKEQ. The CDR3 length is 14 residues. The V end was cut by 4 bases, the J end by 1 base, with 10 bases between. In DNA, the CDR3 is TGTGCCAGCAGCCGAACCGCGGAGAACACTGAAGCTTTCTTT. Amino acid sequence: CASSRTAENTEAFF.

This clone appeared once. The CDR3 reads CASSGGQAGDEQYF. The DNA for the CDR3 is TGTGCCAGCAGCGGTGGACAGGCAGGGGACGAGCAGTACTTC. This chain uses TRBV9 with TRBJ2-7; 7 bases line up with TRBD1. V gave up 3 bases and J gave up 5 bases; unmatched junction bases: 8. Germline V gene data show CDR1 as SGDLS and CDR2 as YYNGEE. The length of the CDR3 is 14 residues.

The rearrangement joins TRBV23-1 to TRBJ2-1, with D possibly being TRBD1 (6 bases). Being an ORF, TRBV23-1 has a function that is uncertain. V lost 1 base and J 2 bases, leaving 18 bases between the germline ends. This CDR3 region has 18 residues. The CDR3 is CASSQYGQLKRTYNEQFF. The CDR3 coding sequence is TGCGCCAGCAGTCAATATGGACAGCTGAAACGAACCTACAATGAGCAGTTCTTC.

The chain recombines TRBV19 with TRBJ2-7; 8 bases fit TRBD2. Germline-derived CDR1 and CDR2 are LNHDA and SQIVND (reference sequence). The CDR3 runs 14 residues. CDR3 sequence (DNA): TGTGCAAGCAGCCACGGGAGGGCCTCCTACGAGCAGTACTTC. Protein product: CASSHGRASYEQYF.

The chain has TRBV27 and TRBJ2-1, with TRBD2 matching 14 bases. Trimming cost V 5 bases and J 0 bases; bases outside gene matches: 9. The V gene's germline CDR1 is MNHEY and CDR2 SMNVEV (reference sequence). The CDR3 extends over 19 amino acids. The CDR3 protein is CASSPGLAGGRNSYNEQFF. The CDR3 nucleotides read TGTGCCAGCAGTCCCGGACTAGCGGGAGGTCGAAACTCCTACAATGAGCAGTTCTTC.

CDR3 region: CASSQGSPGLAAYQETQYF. For the CDR3, the DNA is TGCGCCAGCAGCCAAGGGTCCCCCGGACTAGCAGCGTACCAAGAGACCCAGTACTTC. This sequence joins TRBV4-3 and TRBJ2-5, with TRBD2 matching over 8 bases. The germline CDR1 and CDR2 sequences are LGHNA and YSLEER. The CDR3 spans 19 residues. J lost 0 bases, V lost 1 base, and 13 bases had no gene match.

This clone is a singleton in its sample. This chain connects TRBV7-2 to TRBJ2-2; perhaps TRBD1 as D (6 bases). V was trimmed by 6 bases and J by 4 bases, leaving 18 bases between them. Per the germline V gene, CDR1 is SGHTA and CDR2 is FQGNSA. The CDR3 is 16 residues long. The CDR3, as DNA: TGTGCCAGCAGTCCAACCCCCAGGGGCACCACCGGGGAGCTGTTTTTT. Translated, it gives CASSPTPRGTTGELFF.

The chain has TRBV9 and TRBJ1-3; 10 positions match TRBD1. The CDR3 is 17 residues long. The J segment lost 2 bases and the V segment lost 0 bases, leaving 5 bases of the junction unmatched. CDR1 and CDR2 from the germline V gene are SGDLS and YYNGEE. The CDR3 sequence: CASSVEGQGKAGNTIYF. Here the CDR3 DNA reads TGTGCCAGCAGCGTAGAGGGACAGGGGAAGGCTGGAAACACCATATATTTT. The whole variable domain, filled in from reference TRBV9 and TRBJ1-3, reads DSGVTQTPKHLITATGQRVTLRCSPRSGDLSVYWYQQSLDQGLQFLIQYYNGEERAKGNILERFSAQQFPDLHSELNLSSLELGDSALYFCASSVEGQGKAGNTIYFGEGSWLTVV.

The chain couples TRBV2 to TRBJ1-1; the match to TRBD1 covers 8 bases. The CDR3 is made up of 14 amino acids. Trimming removed 5 bases from V and 1 base from J; junction bases left unmatched: 3. Germline CDR1 and CDR2: SNHLY and FYNNEI. This chain's CDR3 is CASSTGQGNTEAFF. CDR3 nucleotide sequence: TGTGCCAGCAGTACAGGACAGGGGAACACTGAAGCTTTCTTT.

V usage is TRBV19 and J usage is TRBJ2-1, with TRBD1 matching over 9 bases. Germline V CDR1 and CDR2: LNHDA, SQIVND (reference sequence). The CDR3 consists of 16 residues. Trimming cost V 1 base and J 0 bases; bases outside gene matches: 1. The CDR3 DNA reads TGTGCCAGTAGTATAGTGGGACAGGGCTCCTACAATGAGCAGTTCTTC. It yields the protein CASSIVGQGSYNEQFF.

This CDR3 is CASSLGSDIQYF. CDR3 nucleotide sequence: TGTGCCAGCAGCTTGGGGAGCGACATTCAGTACTTC. The chain couples TRBV5-6 to TRBJ2-4; D is uncertain. CDR3 length: 12 amino acids. Deletions cut 0 bases from V and 8 bases from J, with 6 bases between. Germline values: CDR1 SGHDT, CDR2 YYEEEE. Full variable domain (rest looked up from reference TRBV5-6 and TRBJ2-4): DAGVTQSPTHLIKTRGQQVTLRCSPKSGHDTVSWYQQALGQGPQFIFQYYEEEERQRGNFPDRFSGHQFPNYSSELNVNALLLGDSALYLCASSLGSDIQYFGAGTRLSVL.

This rearrangement joins TRBV6-1 to TRBJ1-4; 9 bases map to TRBD1. The CDR3 runs 20 residues. Germline V gives CDR1 MNHNS, CDR2 SASEGT. V shed 2 bases and J 5 bases; nucleotides not matched to a gene: 18. CDR3 region: CASSEPGQGIVRTGNEKLFF. The CDR3 region has the DNA TGTGCCAGCAGTGAACCGGGACAGGGAATAGTAAGGACAGGGAATGAAAAACTGTTTTTT.

This clone was counted once. This rearrangement joins TRBV6-5 to TRBJ2-7; D not resolved. V was clipped by 6 bases and J by 2 bases, with 17 bases between them. This CDR3 comprises 15 residues. The V gene's germline CDR1 is MNHEY and CDR2 SVGAGI. The CDR3 loop reads CASSPGQTMTYEQYF. CDR3 in DNA: TGTGCCAGCAGCCCAGGCCAGACAATGACCTACGAGCAGTACTTC.

This rearrangement joins TRBV30 to TRBJ1-1, with a possible D match to TRBD1 (5 bases). The CDR3 runs to 12 residues. Germline CDR1 GTSNPN, CDR2 SVGIG (reference sequence). V was cut by 3 bases and J by 11 bases, with 16 bases left in between. The chain's CDR3 is CAWRGQALVAFF. The CDR3 DNA follows: TGTGCCTGGAGGGGGCAGGCCCTCGTCGCTTTCTTT.

This chain connects TRBV29-1 to TRBJ2-2, with a possible D match to TRBD1 (6 bases). In germline, CDR1 is SQVTM, CDR2 ANQGSEA. This CDR3 region has 12 residues. The V and J ends lost 4 bases and 5 bases respectively, with 8 bases between them. The DNA for the CDR3 is TGCAGCGTTGTAGGGGGAACCGGGGAGCTGTTTTTT. Translating it yields CSVVGGTGELFF.

The chain uses TRBV28 and TRBJ1-1, with 7 positions matching TRBD1. Germline CDR1 reads MDHEN; CDR2 reads SYDVKM. The length of the CDR3 is 15 residues. The ends lost 5 bases at V and 1 base at J; junction bases unmatched: 7. CDR3 sequence reads: CASSIGGYPNTEAFF. CDR3 DNA: TGTGCCAGCAGTATAGGGGGCTACCCGAACACTGAAGCTTTCTTT.

This chain joins TRBV28 and TRBJ2-1, with a weak D call TRBD2 (7 bases). Germline V CDR1 and CDR2: MDHEN, SYDVKM. V lost 8 bases and J lost 3, with 29 bases in between. This CDR3 has 19 residues. The CDR3 reads CASAPGTGHRRGFYNEQFF. The CDR3, as DNA: TGTGCCAGCGCCCCGGGAACAGGGCATCGGCGGGGGTTCTACAATGAGCAGTTCTTC.

The J gene is TRBJ1-1, the V gene TRBV5-1, with a weak D call TRBD1 (6 bases). The germline CDR1 and CDR2 sequences are SGHRS and YFSETQ. This CDR3 is built from 14 residues. V was trimmed by 2 bases and J by 3 bases, leaving 11 bases between them. The CDR3 protein is CASSFGRGDTEAFF. CDR3 bases: TGCGCCAGCAGCTTTGGCAGGGGTGACACTGAAGCTTTCTTT.

The chain joins TRBV30 to TRBJ2-3, with TRBD2 identical over 8 bases. Germline-derived CDR1 and CDR2 are GTSNPN and SVGIG (reference sequence). The V gene end was trimmed by 4 bases and the J gene end by 6 bases; junction bases not matched to a gene: 6. This CDR3 has 13 residues. CDR3 amino acids: CAWTGLGGDTQYF. CDR3 coding DNA: TGTGCCTGGACGGGACTAGGTGGCGATACGCAGTATTTT. Using reference TRBV30 and TRBJ2-3 for the parts outside the CDR3, the full variable domain is SQTIHQWPATLVQPVGSPLSLECTVEGTSNPNLYWYRQAAGRGLQLLFYSVGIGQISSEVPQNLSASRPQDRQFILSSKKLLLSDSGFYLCAWTGLGGDTQYFGPGTRLTVL.

The V gene is TRBV28, the J gene TRBJ2-5; 7 positions match TRBD1. In germline, CDR1 is MDHEN, CDR2 SYDVKM. Trimming took 5 bases from V and 4 from J; bases not matched to a gene: 7. This CDR3 has 14 amino acids. The CDR3 is CASSRGDRAETQYF. CDR3 DNA sequence: TGTGCCAGCAGTCGAGGCGACAGGGCAGAGACCCAGTACTTC.

The rearrangement uses TRBV18 and TRBJ2-7; 10 bases are a match to TRBD1. This CDR3 contains 15 residues. The junction had 6 bases not matched to a gene; V was cut back by 3 bases and J by 4 bases. The germline V gene encodes CDR1 KGHSH and CDR2 LQKENI. CDR3 region: CASSPLGDRGYEQYF. CDR3 coding DNA: TGTGCCAGCTCACCCCTAGGGGACAGGGGATACGAGCAGTACTTC.

The V gene is TRBV5-4, the J gene TRBJ2-1; D gene uncertain. Trimming removed 2 bases at V and 7 bases at J, with 10 bases between. The germline gives CDR1 SGHNT, CDR2 YYREEE (reference sequence). The CDR3 contains 13 residues. This CDR3 reads CASSLGVGNEQFF. In nucleotides, the CDR3 is TGTGCCAGCAGCTTAGGAGTTGGGAATGAGCAGTTCTTC.